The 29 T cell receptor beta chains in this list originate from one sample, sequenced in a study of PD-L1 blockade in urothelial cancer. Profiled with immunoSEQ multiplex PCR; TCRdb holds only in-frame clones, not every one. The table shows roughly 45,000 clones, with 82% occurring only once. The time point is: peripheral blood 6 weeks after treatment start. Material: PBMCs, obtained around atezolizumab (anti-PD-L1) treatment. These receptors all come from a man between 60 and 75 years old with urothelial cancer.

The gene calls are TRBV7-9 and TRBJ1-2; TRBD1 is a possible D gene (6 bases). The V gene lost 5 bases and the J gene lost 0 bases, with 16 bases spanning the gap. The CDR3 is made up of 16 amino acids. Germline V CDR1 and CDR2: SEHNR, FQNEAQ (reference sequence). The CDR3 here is CASSPSGQTANYGYTF. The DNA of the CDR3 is TGTGCCAGCAGCCCTTCCGGACAGACAGCTAACTATGGCTACACCTTC. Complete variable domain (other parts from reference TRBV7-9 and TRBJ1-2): DTGVSQNPRHKITKRGQNVTFRCDPISEHNRLYWYRQTLGQGPEFLTYFQNEAQLEKSRLLSDRFSAERPKGSFSTLEIQRTEQGDSAMYLCASSPSGQTANYGYTFGSGTRLTVV.

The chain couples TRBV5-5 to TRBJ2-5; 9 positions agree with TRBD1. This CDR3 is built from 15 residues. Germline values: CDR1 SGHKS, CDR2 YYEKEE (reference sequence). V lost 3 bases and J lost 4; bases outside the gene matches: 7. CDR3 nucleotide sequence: TGTGCCAGCAGCTCCGGGCCGGGACAGGGAGAGACCCAGTACTTC. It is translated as CASSSGPGQGETQYF.

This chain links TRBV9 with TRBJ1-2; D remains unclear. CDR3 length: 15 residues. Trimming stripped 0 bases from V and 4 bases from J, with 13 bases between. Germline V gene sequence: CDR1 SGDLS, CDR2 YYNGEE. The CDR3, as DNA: TGTGCCAGCAGCGTAGCTACGGGGTCCTCCTATGGCTACACCTTC. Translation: CASSVATGSSYGYTF.

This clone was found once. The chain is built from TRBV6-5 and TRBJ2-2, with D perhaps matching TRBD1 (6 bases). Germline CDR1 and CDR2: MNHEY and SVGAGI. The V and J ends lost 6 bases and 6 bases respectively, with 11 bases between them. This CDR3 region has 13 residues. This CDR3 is CASSLQGSGELFF. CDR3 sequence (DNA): TGTGCCAGCAGCCTACAGGGATCCGGGGAGCTGTTTTTT.

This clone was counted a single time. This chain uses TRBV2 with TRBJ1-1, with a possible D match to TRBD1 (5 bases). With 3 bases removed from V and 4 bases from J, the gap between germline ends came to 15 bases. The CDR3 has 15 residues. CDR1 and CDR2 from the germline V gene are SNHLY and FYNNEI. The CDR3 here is CASSDRVRLSTEAFF. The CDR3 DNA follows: TGTGCCAGCAGTGACAGGGTAAGGTTATCCACTGAAGCTTTCTTT.

CDR3 residues: CASSPKAMNTEAFF. The CDR3 DNA follows: TGCGCCAGCAGCCCAAAAGCCATGAACACTGAAGCTTTCTTT. V gene TRBV5-1 combines with J gene TRBJ1-1; D not certain. This CDR3 region has 14 residues. The germline V gene has CDR1 SGHRS and CDR2 YFSETQ. V was trimmed by 4 bases and J by 0 bases, leaving 10 bases between them.

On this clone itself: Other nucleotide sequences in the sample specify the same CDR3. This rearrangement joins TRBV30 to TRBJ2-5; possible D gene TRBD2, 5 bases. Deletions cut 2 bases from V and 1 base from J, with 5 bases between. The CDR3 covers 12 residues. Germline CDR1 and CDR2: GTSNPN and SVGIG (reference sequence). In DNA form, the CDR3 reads TGTGCCTGGAGTAGCGGCCAAGAGACCCAGTACTTC. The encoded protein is CAWSSGQETQYF.

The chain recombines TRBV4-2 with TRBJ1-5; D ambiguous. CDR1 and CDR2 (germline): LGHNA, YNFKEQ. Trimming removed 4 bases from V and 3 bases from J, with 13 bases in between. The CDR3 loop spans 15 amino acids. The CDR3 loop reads CASSRAPALNQPQHF. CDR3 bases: TGTGCCAGCAGCCGGGCCCCAGCACTCAATCAGCCCCAGCATTTT.

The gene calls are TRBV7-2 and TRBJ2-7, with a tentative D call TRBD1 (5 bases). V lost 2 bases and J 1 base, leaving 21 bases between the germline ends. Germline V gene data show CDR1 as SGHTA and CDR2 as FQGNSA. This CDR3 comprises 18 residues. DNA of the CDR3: TGTGCCAGCAGCTTACAACCCACCGGCAGGGCCCCGTCCTACGAGCAGTACTTC. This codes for CASSLQPTGRAPSYEQYF.

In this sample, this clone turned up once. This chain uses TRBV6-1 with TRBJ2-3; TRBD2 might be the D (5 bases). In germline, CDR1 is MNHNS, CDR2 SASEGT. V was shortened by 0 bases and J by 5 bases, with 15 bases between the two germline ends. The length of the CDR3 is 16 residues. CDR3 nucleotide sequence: TGTGCCAGCAGTGAAGCCCCTCACTCTCGGGGAGATACGCAGTATTTT. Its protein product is CASSEAPHSRGDTQYF.

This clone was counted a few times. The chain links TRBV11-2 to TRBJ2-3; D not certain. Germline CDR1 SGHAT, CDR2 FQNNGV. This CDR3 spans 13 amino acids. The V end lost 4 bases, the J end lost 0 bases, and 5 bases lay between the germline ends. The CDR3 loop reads CASSSLSTDTQYF. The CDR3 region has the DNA TGTGCCAGCAGCTCACTTAGCACAGATACGCAGTATTTT.

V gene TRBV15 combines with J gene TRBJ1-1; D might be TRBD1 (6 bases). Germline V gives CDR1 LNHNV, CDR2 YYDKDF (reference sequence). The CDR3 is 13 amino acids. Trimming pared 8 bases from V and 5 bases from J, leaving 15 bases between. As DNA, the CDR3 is TGTGCCACCCGGGAGGGGGGATTGACTGAAGCTTTCTTT. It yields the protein CATREGGLTEAFF.

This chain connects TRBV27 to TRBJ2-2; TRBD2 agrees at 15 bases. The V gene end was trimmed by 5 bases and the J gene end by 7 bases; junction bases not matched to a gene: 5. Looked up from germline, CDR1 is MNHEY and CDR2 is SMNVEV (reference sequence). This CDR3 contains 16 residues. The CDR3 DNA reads TGTGCCAGCAGTCGGACTAGCGGGGGGGCTAACGGGGAGCTGTTTTTT. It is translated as CASSRTSGGANGELFF.

CDR3 DNA sequence: TGCGCCAGCAGCACCGGGGGGGACAGCGATAGTGAAGCTTTCTTT. This encodes CASSTGGDSDSEAFF. V gene TRBV5-1 combines with J gene TRBJ1-1, with TRBD1 matching 7 bases. The CDR3 has 15 residues. Germline values: CDR1 SGHRS, CDR2 YFSETQ. The V and J ends lost 4 bases and 7 bases, in that order; junction bases with no gene match: 13.

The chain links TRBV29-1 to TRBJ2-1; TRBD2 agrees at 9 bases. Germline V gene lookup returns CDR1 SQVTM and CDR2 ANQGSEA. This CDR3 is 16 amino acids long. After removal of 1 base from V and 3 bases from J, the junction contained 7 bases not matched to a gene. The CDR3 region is CSVEGDSGRFYNEQFF. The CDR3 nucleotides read TGCAGCGTTGAAGGGGATAGCGGGAGATTCTACAATGAGCAGTTCTTC.

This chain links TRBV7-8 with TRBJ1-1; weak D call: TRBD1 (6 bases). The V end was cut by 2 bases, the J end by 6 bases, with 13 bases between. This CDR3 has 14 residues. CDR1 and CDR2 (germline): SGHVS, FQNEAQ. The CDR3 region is CASSLLGGEAEAFF. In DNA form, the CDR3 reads TGTGCCAGCAGCTTATTAGGGGGGGAGGCTGAAGCTTTCTTT. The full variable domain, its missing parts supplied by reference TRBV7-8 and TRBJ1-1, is GAGVSQSPRYKVAKRGQDVALRCDPISGHVSLFWYQQALGQGPEFLTYFQNEAQLDKSGLPSDRFFAERPEGSVSTLKIQRTQQEDSAVYLCASSLLGGEAEAFFGQGTRLTVV.

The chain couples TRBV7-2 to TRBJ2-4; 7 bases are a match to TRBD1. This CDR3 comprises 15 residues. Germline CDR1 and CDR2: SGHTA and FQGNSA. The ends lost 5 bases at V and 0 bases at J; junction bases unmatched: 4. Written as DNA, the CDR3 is TGTGCCAGCAGCGGGACAGAAGTAGCCAAAAACATTCAGTACTTC. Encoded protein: CASSGTEVAKNIQYF.

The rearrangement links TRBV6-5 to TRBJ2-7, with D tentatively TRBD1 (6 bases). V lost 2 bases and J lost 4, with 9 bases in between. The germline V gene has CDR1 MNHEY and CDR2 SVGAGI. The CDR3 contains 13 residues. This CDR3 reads CASSYLQGYEQYF. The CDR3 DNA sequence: TGTGCCAGCAGTTACCTACAGGGTTACGAGCAGTACTTC.

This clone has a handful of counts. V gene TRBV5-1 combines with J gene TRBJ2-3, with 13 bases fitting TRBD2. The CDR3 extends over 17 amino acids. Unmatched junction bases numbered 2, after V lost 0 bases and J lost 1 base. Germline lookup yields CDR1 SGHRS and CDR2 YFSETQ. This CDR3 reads CASSLGGTSGGTDTQYF. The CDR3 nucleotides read TGCGCCAGCAGCTTGGGGGGGACTAGCGGGGGCACAGATACGCAGTATTTT.

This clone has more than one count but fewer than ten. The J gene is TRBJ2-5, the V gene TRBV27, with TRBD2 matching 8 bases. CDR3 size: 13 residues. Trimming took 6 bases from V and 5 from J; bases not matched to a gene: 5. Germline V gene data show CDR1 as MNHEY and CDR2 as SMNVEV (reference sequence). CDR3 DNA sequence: TGTGCCAGCAGACTGAGCGGGAGTGAGACCCAGTACTTC. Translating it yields CASRLSGSETQYF.

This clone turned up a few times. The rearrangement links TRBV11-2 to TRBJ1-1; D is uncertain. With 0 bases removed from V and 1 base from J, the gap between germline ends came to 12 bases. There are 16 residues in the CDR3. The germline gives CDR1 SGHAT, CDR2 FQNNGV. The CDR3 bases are TGTGCCAGCAGCTTAGAATTCGGGAGTAGGAACACTGAAGCTTTCTTT. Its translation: CASSLEFGSRNTEAFF.

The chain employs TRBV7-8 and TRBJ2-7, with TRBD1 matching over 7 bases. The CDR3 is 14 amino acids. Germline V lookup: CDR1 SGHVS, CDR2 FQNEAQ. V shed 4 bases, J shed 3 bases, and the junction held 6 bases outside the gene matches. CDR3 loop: CASSSPDRFYEQYF. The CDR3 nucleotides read TGTGCCAGCAGCTCTCCGGACAGGTTCTACGAGCAGTACTTC.

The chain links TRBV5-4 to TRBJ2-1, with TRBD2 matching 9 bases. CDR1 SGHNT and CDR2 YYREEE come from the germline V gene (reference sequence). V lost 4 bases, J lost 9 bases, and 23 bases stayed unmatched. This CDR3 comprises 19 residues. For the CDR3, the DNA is TGTGCCAGCAGCCGGGGGGGTGCTAGCGGGGTCCCCCAAGGGGCTGAGCAGTTCTTC. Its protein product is CASSRGGASGVPQGAEQFF.

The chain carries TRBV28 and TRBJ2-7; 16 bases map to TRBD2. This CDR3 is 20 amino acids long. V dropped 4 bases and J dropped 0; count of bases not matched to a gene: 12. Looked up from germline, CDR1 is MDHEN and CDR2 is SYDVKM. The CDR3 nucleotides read TGTGCCAGCAGTTCTACTACCGGGACTAGCGGGAGGGGAAGCTCCTACGAGCAGTACTTC. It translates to CASSSTTGTSGRGSSYEQYF.

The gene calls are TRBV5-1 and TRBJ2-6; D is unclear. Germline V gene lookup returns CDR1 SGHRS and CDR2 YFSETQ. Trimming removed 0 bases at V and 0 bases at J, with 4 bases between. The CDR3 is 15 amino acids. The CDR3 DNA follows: TGCGCCAGCAGCTTGGTCGGCTCTGGGGCCAACGTCCTGACTTTC. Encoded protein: CASSLVGSGANVLTF. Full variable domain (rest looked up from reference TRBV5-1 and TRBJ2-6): KAGVTQTPRYLIKTRGQQVTLSCSPISGHRSVSWYQQTPGQGLQFLFEYFSETQRNKGNFPGRFSGRQFSNSRSEMNVSTLELGDSALYLCASSLVGSGANVLTFGAGSRLTVL.

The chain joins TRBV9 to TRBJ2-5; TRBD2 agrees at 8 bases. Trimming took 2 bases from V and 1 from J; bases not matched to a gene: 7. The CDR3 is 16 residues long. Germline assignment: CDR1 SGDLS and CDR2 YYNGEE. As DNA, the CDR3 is TGTGCCAGCAGCGTTAGCGGGGAGGGGGGCCAAGAGACCCAGTACTTC. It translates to CASSVSGEGGQETQYF.

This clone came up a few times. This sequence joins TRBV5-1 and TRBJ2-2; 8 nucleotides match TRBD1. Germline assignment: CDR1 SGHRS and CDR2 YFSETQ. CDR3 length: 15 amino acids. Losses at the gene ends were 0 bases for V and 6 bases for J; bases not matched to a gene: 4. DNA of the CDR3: TGCGCCAGCAGCTTGGGGCGGACAGGGCCCGGGGAGCTGTTTTTT. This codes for CASSLGRTGPGELFF.

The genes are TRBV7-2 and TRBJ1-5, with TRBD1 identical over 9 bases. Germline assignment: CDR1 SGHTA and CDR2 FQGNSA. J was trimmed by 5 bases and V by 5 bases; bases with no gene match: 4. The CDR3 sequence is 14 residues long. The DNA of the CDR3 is TGTGCCAGCAGCGCGAGGACAGGGGATCAGCCCCAGCATTTT. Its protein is CASSARTGDQPQHF.

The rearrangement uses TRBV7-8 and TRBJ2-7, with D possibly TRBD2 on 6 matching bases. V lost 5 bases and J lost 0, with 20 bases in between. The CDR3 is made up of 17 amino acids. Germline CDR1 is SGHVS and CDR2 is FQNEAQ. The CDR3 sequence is CASSLNGGSSVSYEQYF. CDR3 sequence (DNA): TGTGCCAGCAGCCTAAACGGGGGATCTTCAGTCTCCTACGAGCAGTACTTC.